This passage covers 10 T cell receptor beta chains from one sample sequenced in a study of cytomegalovirus exposure and HLA in healthy donors. Primers included in the PCR were 60 Vbeta and 13 Jbeta primers. Produced via immunoSEQ multiplex PCR; TCRdb's table is partial and in-frame only. The sample table includes 40,000 to 60,000 clones. The sequencing sample was made of PBMCs. The origin of the receptors is a male donor in good health and CMV-seropositive.

The rearrangement uses TRBV5-1 and TRBJ1-4; D may be TRBD1 (6 bases). This CDR3 is 15 amino acids long. V was pared by 3 bases and J by 5 bases, with 14 bases between. From germline, CDR1 is SGHRS and CDR2 YFSETQ. Here the CDR3 reads CASSSTKGGNEKLFF. The CDR3 nucleotides read TGCGCCAGCAGCTCTACCAAGGGGGGGAATGAAAAACTGTTTTTT.

V usage is TRBV9 and J usage is TRBJ1-4; tentatively, D is TRBD1 (5 bases). The CDR3 runs to 16 residues. The germline V and J ends were trimmed by 3 bases and 5 bases, with 17 bases remaining between them. Per germline, CDR1 SGDLS and CDR2 YYNGEE. The CDR3 bases are TGTGCCAGCAGCGAGCAAGACCGGGGGGTAAATGAAAAACTGTTTTTT. Translating it yields CASSEQDRGVNEKLFF.

The V and J genes are TRBV7-3 and TRBJ2-1, with TRBD2 matching over 16 bases. The CDR3 consists of 16 residues. Per the germline V gene, CDR1 is SGHTA and CDR2 is FQGTGA. V shed 6 bases, J shed 8 bases, and the junction held 7 bases outside the gene matches. The CDR3 here is CASSRAGTSGGDEQFF. DNA for the CDR3: TGTGCCAGCAGTCGGGCCGGGACTAGCGGGGGGGATGAGCAGTTCTTC.

The chain carries TRBV4-3 and TRBJ2-7; D is perhaps TRBD2 (5 bases). The germline V gene encodes CDR1 LGHNA and CDR2 YSLEER. The CDR3 is 15 residues long. V gave up 1 base and J gave up 6 bases, with 16 bases separating them. This chain's CDR3 is CASSQGPGLRPEQYF. CDR3 sequence (DNA): TGCGCCAGCAGCCAAGGTCCGGGATTACGACCCGAGCAGTACTTC.

The chain couples TRBV29-1 to TRBJ2-5; 11 nucleotides match TRBD1. This CDR3 is built from 16 residues. Germline assignment: CDR1 SQVTM and CDR2 ANQGSEA. J was trimmed by 4 bases and V by 4 bases; bases with no gene match: 11. This CDR3 reads CSVVPPGQGAGETQYF. CDR3 coding DNA: TGCAGCGTTGTACCTCCAGGACAGGGGGCGGGAGAGACCCAGTACTTC. Based on the CDR3 plus reference TRBV29-1 and TRBJ2-5, the full variable domain is SAVISQKPSRDICQRGTSLTIQCQVDSQVTMMFWYRQQPGQSLTLIATANQGSEATYESGFVIDKFPISRPNLTFSTLTVSNMSPEDSSIYLCSVVPPGQGAGETQYFGPGTRLLVL.

This chain links TRBV9 with TRBJ2-1; weak D call: TRBD1 (5 bases). Germline values: CDR1 SGDLS, CDR2 YYNGEE. The V and J ends lost 3 bases and 8 bases respectively, with 24 bases between them. The CDR3 covers 17 residues. In DNA form, the CDR3 reads TGTGCCAGCAGCGCCCCTCCGAACAGTGGACAAGGGGATGAGCAGTTCTTC. Translated, it gives CASSAPPNSGQGDEQFF.

The J gene is TRBJ1-2, the V gene TRBV7-2, with 7 bases lining up with TRBD1. V was pared by 6 bases and J by 5 bases, with 9 bases of the junction left unmatched. Looked up from germline, CDR1 is SGHTA and CDR2 is FQGNSA. CDR3 length: 14 amino acids. In DNA form, the CDR3 reads TGTGCCAGCAGGACAGGGATTGAATCGTATGGCTACACCTTC. It is translated as CASRTGIESYGYTF.

The genes are TRBV10-3 and TRBJ2-1; D unresolved. The CDR3 consists of 13 residues. Trimming took 3 bases from V and 4 from J, leaving 7 bases between them. Germline CDR1 reads ENHRY; CDR2 reads SYGVKD. The CDR3 DNA follows: TGTGCCATCAGTGACGTCAGTTACAATGAGCAGTTCTTC. The encoded protein is CAISDVSYNEQFF.

As DNA, the CDR3 is TGTGCCATCAGTGTGGACAGATACTACGAGCAGTACTTC. Protein: CAISVDRYYEQYF. The rearrangement joins TRBV10-3 to TRBJ2-7; D might be TRBD1 (6 bases). The CDR3 sequence is 13 residues long. Looked up from germline, CDR1 is ENHRY and CDR2 is SYGVKD. Trimming cost V 4 bases and J 3 bases, with 10 bases left between them.

The chain combines TRBV4-3 with TRBJ2-3; no clear D. The CDR3 loop spans 15 amino acids. Between the trimmed V and J ends, which lost 0 bases and 4 bases, there was a span of 11 bases. The germline V gene encodes CDR1 LGHNA and CDR2 YSLEER. CDR3 nucleotides: TGCGCCAGCAGCCAAGAGTCCGTCGCGGCAGATACGCAGTATTTT. This translates into CASSQESVAADTQYF.